Each of the 4 T cell receptor beta chains below was sequenced from the same sample in a study of graft-versus-host responses after intestinal transplantation (dated by TCRdb to the early 2020s). The library relied on the immunoSEQ multiplex PCR assay. Imported from immuneACCESS, the table was reduced by TCRdb to in-frame sequences with V and J called. These copies leave out some clones; in studies compared against another copy, an unresolved V gene accounts for under half, and the cause of the remainder is not known. For this sample the table gives under 80,000 clones, of which around 92% were detected only once. The ten largest clones capture 0.65% to 0.75% of the sample. The sample here was PBMCs, taken 98 days after intestinal transplantation. These receptors were taken from a human patient who received an intestinal transplant, so some T cells may come from the graft donor.

The chain has TRBV6-1 and TRBJ2-2, with 7 positions matching TRBD2. V was pared by 4 bases and J by 7 bases, with 9 bases of the junction left unmatched. The germline V gene encodes CDR1 MNHNS and CDR2 SASEGT. There are 15 residues in the CDR3. In DNA, the CDR3 is TGTGCCAGCAGTGGAGGGACTACCGGGAACGGGGAGCTGTTTTTT. It encodes CASSGGTTGNGELFF.

The genes are TRBV19 and TRBJ2-7, with a possible D match to TRBD1 (5 bases). CDR3 length equals 14 residues. The germline V and J ends were trimmed by 7 bases and 4 bases, with 17 bases remaining between them. In germline, CDR1 is LNHDA, CDR2 SQIVND (reference sequence). The CDR3 sequence is CASKQAPFSYEQYF. For the CDR3, the DNA is TGTGCCAGTAAACAGGCTCCGTTCTCTTACGAGCAGTACTTC.

The genes are TRBV6-5 and TRBJ1-4; 11 bases are a match to TRBD1. V gave up 8 bases and J gave up 2 bases; unmatched junction bases: 4. Germline loops: CDR1 MNHEY, CDR2 SVGAGI. The CDR3 has 15 residues. The CDR3 reads CASRTGGVTNEKLFF. In DNA form, the CDR3 reads TGTGCCAGCCGGACAGGGGGCGTCACTAATGAAAAACTGTTTTTT.

This chain connects TRBV19 to TRBJ1-2; the D is unclear. The CDR3 consists of 11 residues. Germline V lookup: CDR1 LNHDA, CDR2 SQIVND (reference sequence). V lost 5 bases to trimming and J lost 8 bases, with 9 bases between them. The CDR3 coding sequence is TGTGCCAGTAGTGTCGTCGGGGGCTACACCTTC. Amino acid sequence: CASSVVGGYTF. The full variable domain, rest sourced from reference TRBV19 and TRBJ1-2, is DGGITQSPKYLFRKEGQNVTLSCEQNLNHDAMYWYRQDPGQGLRLIYYSQIVNDFQKGDIAEGYSVSREKKESFPLTVTSAQKNPTAFYLCASSVVGGYTFGSGTRLTVV.